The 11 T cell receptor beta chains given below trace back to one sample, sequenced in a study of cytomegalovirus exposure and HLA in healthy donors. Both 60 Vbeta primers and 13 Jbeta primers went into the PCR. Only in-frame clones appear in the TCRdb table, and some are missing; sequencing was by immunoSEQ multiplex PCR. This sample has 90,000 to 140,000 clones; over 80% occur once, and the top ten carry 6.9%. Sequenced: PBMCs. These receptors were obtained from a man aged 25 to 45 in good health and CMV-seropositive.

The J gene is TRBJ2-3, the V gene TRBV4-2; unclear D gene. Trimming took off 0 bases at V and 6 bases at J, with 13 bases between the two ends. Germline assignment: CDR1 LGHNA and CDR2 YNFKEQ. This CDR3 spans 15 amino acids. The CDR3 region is CASSQEYLREDTQYF. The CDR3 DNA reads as TGTGCCAGCAGCCAAGAATATCTACGCGAGGATACGCAGTATTTT.

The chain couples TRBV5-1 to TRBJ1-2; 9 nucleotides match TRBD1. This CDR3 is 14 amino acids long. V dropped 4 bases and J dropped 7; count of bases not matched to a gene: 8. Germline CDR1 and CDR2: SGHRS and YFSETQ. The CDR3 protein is CASSGPGTGSGYTF. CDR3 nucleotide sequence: TGCGCCAGCAGCGGGCCCGGGACAGGGAGTGGCTACACCTTC.

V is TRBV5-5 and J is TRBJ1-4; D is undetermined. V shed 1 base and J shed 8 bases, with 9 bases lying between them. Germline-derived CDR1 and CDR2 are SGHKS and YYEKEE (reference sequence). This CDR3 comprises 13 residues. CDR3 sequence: CASSLTVREKLFF. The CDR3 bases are TGTGCCAGCAGCTTGACGGTTCGGGAAAAACTGTTTTTT.

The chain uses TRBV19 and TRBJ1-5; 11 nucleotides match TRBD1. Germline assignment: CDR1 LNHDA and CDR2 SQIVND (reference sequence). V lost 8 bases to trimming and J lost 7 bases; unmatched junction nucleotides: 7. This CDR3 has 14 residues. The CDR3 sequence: CASRTGGISQPQHF. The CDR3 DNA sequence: TGTGCCAGTCGGACAGGGGGCATCTCCCAGCCCCAGCATTTT.

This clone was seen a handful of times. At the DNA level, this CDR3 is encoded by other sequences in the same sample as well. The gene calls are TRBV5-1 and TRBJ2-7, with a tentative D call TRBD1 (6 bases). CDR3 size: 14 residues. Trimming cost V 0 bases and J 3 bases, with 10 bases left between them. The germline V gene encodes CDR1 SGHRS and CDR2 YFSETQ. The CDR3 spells CASSLEGGNYEQYF. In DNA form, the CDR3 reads TGCGCCAGCAGCTTGGAAGGGGGTAACTACGAGCAGTACTTC. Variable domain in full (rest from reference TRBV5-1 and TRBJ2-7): KAGVTQTPRYLIKTRGQQVTLSCSPISGHRSVSWYQQTPGQGLQFLFEYFSETQRNKGNFPGRFSGRQFSNSRSEMNVSTLELGDSALYLCASSLEGGNYEQYFGPGTRLTVT.

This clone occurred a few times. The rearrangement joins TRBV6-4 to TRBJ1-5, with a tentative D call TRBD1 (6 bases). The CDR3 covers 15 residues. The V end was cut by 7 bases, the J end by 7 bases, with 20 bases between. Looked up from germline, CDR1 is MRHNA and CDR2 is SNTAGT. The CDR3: CASTLWAGAGQPQHF. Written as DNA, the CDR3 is TGTGCCAGCACCCTCTGGGCAGGGGCTGGCCAGCCCCAGCATTTT.

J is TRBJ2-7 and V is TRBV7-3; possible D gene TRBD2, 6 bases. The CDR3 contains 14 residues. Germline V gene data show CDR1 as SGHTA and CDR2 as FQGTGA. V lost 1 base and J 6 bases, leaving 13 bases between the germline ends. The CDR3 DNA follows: TGTGCCAGCAGCTTAAACCCGGGAGCGAGCGAGCAGTACTTC. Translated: CASSLNPGASEQYF.

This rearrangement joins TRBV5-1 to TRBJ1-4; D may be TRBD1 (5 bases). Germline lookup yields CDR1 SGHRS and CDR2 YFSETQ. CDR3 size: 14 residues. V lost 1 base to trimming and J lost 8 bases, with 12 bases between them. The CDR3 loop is CASSLTQGEEKLFF. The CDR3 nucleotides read TGCGCCAGCAGCTTGACCCAGGGTGAGGAAAAACTGTTTTTT. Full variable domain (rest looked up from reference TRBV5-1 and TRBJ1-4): KAGVTQTPRYLIKTRGQQVTLSCSPISGHRSVSWYQQTPGQGLQFLFEYFSETQRNKGNFPGRFSGRQFSNSRSEMNVSTLELGDSALYLCASSLTQGEEKLFFGSGTQLSVL.

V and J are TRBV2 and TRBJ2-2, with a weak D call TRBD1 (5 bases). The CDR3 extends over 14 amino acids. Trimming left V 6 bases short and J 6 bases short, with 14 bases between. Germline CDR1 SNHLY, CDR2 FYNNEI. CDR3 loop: CASRELQGSGELFF. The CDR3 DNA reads TGTGCCAGCAGGGAGCTCCAGGGCTCCGGGGAGCTGTTTTTT.

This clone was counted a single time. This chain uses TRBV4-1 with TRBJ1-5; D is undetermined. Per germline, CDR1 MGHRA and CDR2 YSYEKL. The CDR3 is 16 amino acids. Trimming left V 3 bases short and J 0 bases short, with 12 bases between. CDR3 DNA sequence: TGCGCCAGCAGCCAGCCTACCGATTATAGCAATCAGCCCCAGCATTTT. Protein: CASSQPTDYSNQPQHF.

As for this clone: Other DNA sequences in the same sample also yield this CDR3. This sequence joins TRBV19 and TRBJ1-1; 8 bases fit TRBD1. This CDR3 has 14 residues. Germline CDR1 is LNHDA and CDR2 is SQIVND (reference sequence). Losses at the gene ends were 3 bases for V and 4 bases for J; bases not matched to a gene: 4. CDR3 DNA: TGTGCCAGTAGTATTACAGGGGGAGGCACTGAAGCTTTCTTT. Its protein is CASSITGGGTEAFF.